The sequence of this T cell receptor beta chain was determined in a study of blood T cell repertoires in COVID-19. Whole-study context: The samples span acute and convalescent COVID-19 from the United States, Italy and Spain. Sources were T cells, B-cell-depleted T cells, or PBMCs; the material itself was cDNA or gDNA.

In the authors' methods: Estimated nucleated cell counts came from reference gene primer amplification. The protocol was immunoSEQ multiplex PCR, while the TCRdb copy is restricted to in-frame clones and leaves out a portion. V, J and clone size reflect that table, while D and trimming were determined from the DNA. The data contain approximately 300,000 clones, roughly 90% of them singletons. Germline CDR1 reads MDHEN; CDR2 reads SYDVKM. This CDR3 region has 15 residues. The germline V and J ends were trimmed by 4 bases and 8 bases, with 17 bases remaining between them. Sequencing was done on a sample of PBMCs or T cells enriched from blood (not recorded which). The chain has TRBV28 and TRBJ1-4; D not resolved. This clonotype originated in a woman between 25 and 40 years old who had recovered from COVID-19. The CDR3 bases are TGTGCCAGCAGTTCCTCCAGAGGTTCAAAGGAAAAACTGTTTTTT. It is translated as CASSSSRGSKEKLFF. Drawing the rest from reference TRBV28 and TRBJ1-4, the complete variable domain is DVKVTQSSRYLVKRTGEKVFLECVQDMDHENMFWYRQDPGLGLRLIYFSYDVKMKEKGDIPEGYSVSREKKERFSLILESASTNQTSMYLCASSSSRGSKEKLFFGSGTQLSVL.